This entry features one T cell receptor beta chain sequence. As yet, its antigen is unknown. These data are taken from a study of cytomegalovirus exposure and HLA in healthy donors. In the study overall: As released early, the data held roughly 85 million unique TCRs from HLA-typed donors. Study-level findings and limits: V- and J-gene trimming of TCR beta was linked (in a later analysis) to a missense DCLRE1C variant. A list of approximately 160 TCR beta chains associated with cytomegalovirus was given.

The germline V gene encodes CDR1 MGHRA and CDR2 YSYEKL. The CDR3 is 17 amino acids. The trim removed 1 base at V and 0 bases at J, leaving 8 bases unmatched. PCR involved 60 Vbeta and 13 Jbeta primers. Produced via immunoSEQ multiplex PCR; TCRdb's table is partial and in-frame only. The sample carries 85,000 to 130,000 clones, over 70% recorded once. At collection, donors were nominally healthy, but unrecorded immune exposures were probable. Sequencing was carried out using PBMCs. V usage is TRBV4-1 and J usage is TRBJ2-7, with TRBD2 matching over 8 bases. The TCR originated in a female donor in good health and CMV-seronegative. CDR3 bases: TGCGCCAGCAGCCAAGGGGTCGTAGCGGGACGCTCCTACGAGCAGTACTTC. It specifies CASSQGVVAGRSYEQYF.